A selection of T cell receptor beta chains follows, all from one sample in a study of blood T cell repertoires in COVID-19. Profiled with immunoSEQ multiplex PCR; TCRdb holds only in-frame clones, not every one. This sample has approximately 400,000 clones, with 87% found just once. Source material: PBMCs or T cells enriched from blood (not recorded which). These TCRs come from a man aged 25-45 years who had recovered from COVID-19. Both conserved end residues are part of each CDR3. A D gene is named only where the DNA matches it firmly. Clone size is not always given. Where it is, it says once, few, many or a class for expanded clones.

>TRBV7-9|NA|15|TRBJ1-4|NA
TGTGCCAGCAGCTCCTCGGGCCCGGGGGGTGAAAAACTGTTTTTT
CASSSSGPGGEKLFF
>TRBV14|NA|16|TRBJ1-2|TRBD1
TGTGCCAGCAGCCAAGATATTTCAGGGGGCATCTATGGCTACACCTTC
CASSQDISGGIYGYTF
>TRBV19|NA|13|TRBJ2-5|NA
TGTGCCAGTAGTACACAGGTCCGGGAGACCCAGTACTTC
CASSTQVRETQYF
>TRBV7-8|NA|14|TRBJ2-7|NA
TGTGCCAGCAGCAAAGCAGAGGTAGGCTACGAGCAGTACTTC
CASSKAEVGYEQYF
>TRBV7-9|once|16|TRBJ1-4|NA
TGTGCCAGCAGCTTAGGCCAGGTTCAGGGGAAGGAAAAACTGTTTTTT
CASSLGQVQGKEKLFF
>TRBV5-1|NA|12|TRBJ1-6|TRBD1
TGCGCCAGCAGCTTATTTCCGGGACAGCTCCACTTT
CASSLFPGQLHF
>TRBV7-9|NA|14|TRBJ2-5|NA
TGTGCCAGCAGCCTTACCGAGATCCAAGAGACCCAGTACTTC
CASSLTEIQETQYF
>TRBV2|NA|18|TRBJ2-6|NA
TGTGCCAGCAGTGGCGACCTCCAGGTTGCGCCTGGGGCCAACGTCCTGACTTTC
CASSGDLQVAPGANVLTF
>TRBV6-2/TRBV6-3|NA|14|TRBJ1-1|NA
TGTGCCAGCAGTTACTCGGGCGAAAACACTGAAGCTTTCTTT
CASSYSGENTEAFF
>TRBV5-6|NA|12|TRBJ1-1|TRBD1
TGTGCCAGCAGCTGGGGGACAGCTGAAGCTTTCTTT
CASSWGTAEAFF
>TRBV19|NA|18|TRBJ1-1|NA
TGTGCCAGTAGTATAGTACTGGGGGGGTTCTCGTTGAACACTGAAGCTTTCTTT
CASSIVLGGFSLNTEAFF
>TRBV18|few|13|TRBJ1-2|TRBD1
TGTGCCAACTCCGCAGGGGGCGCGAGAGGCTACACCTTC
CANSAGGARGYTF
>TRBV5-4|NA|16|TRBJ2-1|TRBD1
TGTGCCAGCAGCCGAAGGGACAGCCTTGTTTACAATGAGCAGTTCTTC
CASSRRDSLVYNEQFF
>TRBV9|NA|16|TRBJ1-1|NA
TGTGCCAGCAGCCCTTCTGTGTCGCGGCCGTCCACTGAAGCTTTCTTT
CASSPSVSRPSTEAFF
>TRBV6-5|NA|15|TRBJ2-1|NA
TGTGCCAGCAGTCCCCATCGGAGCTCCTACAATGAGCAGTTCTTC
CASSPHRSSYNEQFF
>TRBV19|NA|15|TRBJ1-6|NA
TGTGCCAGTAGTATAGCAGGGACTCATAATTCACCCCTCCACTTT
CASSIAGTHNSPLHF
>TRBV30|NA|15|TRBJ1-1|NA
TGTGCCTGGAGTCCAAGCGGGGTAAGGAACACTGAAGCTTTCTTT
CAWSPSGVRNTEAFF
>TRBV4-3|NA|15|TRBJ1-1|NA
TGCGCCAGCAGCCAAGATACAGCAACAAACACTGAAGCTTTCTTT
CASSQDTATNTEAFF
>TRBV7-2|NA|15|TRBJ2-5|NA
TGTGCCAGCAGCCCAGCAGGGGGGAGTAGAGAGACCCAGTACTTC
CASSPAGGSRETQYF